The present TCR beta chain was sequenced within a study of blood T cells in healthy people across ages. Germline-derived CDR1 and CDR2 are DFQATT and SNEGSKA (reference sequence). Trimming took off 3 bases at V and 3 bases at J, with 12 bases between the two ends. This CDR3 is 13 amino acids long. A second PCR of about 6 to 11 cycles used a sample-barcoded 5' primer and a J-beta primer mix. TCRdb ran MiXCR on the 5' RACE reads and lists one entry per CDR3 protein. Altogether almost 1 million distinct CDR3 sequences are present, roughly 51% being singletons, with the ten largest covering 20% to 25%. This clonotype was sampled from a woman aged 60-75 years in good health. Sequenced material: blood. This chain links TRBV20-1 with TRBJ2-7, with D possibly being TRBD2 (6 bases). CDR3 residues: CSASRGIGYEQYF. DNA of the CDR3: TGCAGTGCTAGTCGCGGGATTGGCTACGAGCAGTACTTC.